This T cell receptor (beta chain) stems from a study of T cell repertoires in cytomegalovirus infection. Study background: An indication of both CMV infection and matching HLA type came from public TCR beta signatures.

CDR3 length equals 13 residues. Trimming cost V 5 bases and J 10 bases, with 15 bases left between them. Germline V lookup: CDR1 MNHEY, CDR2 SVGAGI. Study results and caveats: Dominant in the ex vivo response were TCR beta clonotypes restricted by HLA-C and specific for CMV. Carriage of CMV together with the relevant HLA was identifiable through cumulative public TCR beta family frequency.

A single record per CDR3 protein comes from TCRdb applying MiXCR to the reads. The sample lists 550,000 to 850,000 distinct CDR3 sequences, around 32% occurring once. Concerning this clonotype itself: Its specificity is unknown.

This sequence was found in a human donor in good health (CMV status not recorded). Some clones in this sample may be carry-over from other donors' samples. The chain uses TRBV6-5 and TRBJ1-5; D is ambiguous. The sequencing used cultured PBMCs, collected from culture after CMV antigen stimulation. The CDR3 DNA reads TGTGCCAGCAGTACGAGGTCCATGTTTCCCCAGCATTTT. This sequence encodes CASSTRSMFPQHF.